This passage covers 26 T cell receptor beta chains from one sample sequenced in a study of shared clonotypes between healthy human individuals. Terminally differentiated effector memory CD45RA+ cells were excluded by CCR7 positive selection of CD45RO-negative cells. The table came from immunoSEQ multiplex PCR; TCRdb's copy has only in-frame clones and leaves some out. The table has around 1.9 million clones, 85% to 95% seen once. The sequenced sample was naive CD8+ T cells from PBMCs. The receptors originated from a man in his late teens or twenties in good health. Some clones in this sample may be carry-over from other donors' samples.

The J gene is TRBJ2-7, the V gene TRBV6-1; 14 bases are shared with TRBD2. The CDR3 spans 14 residues. In germline, CDR1 is MNHNS, CDR2 SASEGT. Germline trimming cut 6 bases from V and 7 bases from J; bases unmatched to any gene: 5. This chain's CDR3 is CASRGTSGSREQYF. The CDR3 coding sequence is TGTGCCAGCAGGGGGACTAGCGGGAGCAGGGAGCAGTACTTC.

In this sample, this clone turned up once. The chain carries TRBV4-1 and TRBJ2-1, with 8 positions matching TRBD2. V lost 0 bases, J lost 5 bases, and 12 bases stayed unmatched. The CDR3 totals 18 residues. The V gene's germline CDR1 is MGHRA and CDR2 YSYEKL. The CDR3 region is CASSQEGLAGRVNNEQFF. The CDR3 bases are TGCGCCAGCAGCCAAGAAGGGCTAGCGGGCCGGGTCAACAATGAGCAGTTCTTC.

V and J are TRBV5-1 and TRBJ2-2; 7 bases fit TRBD1. The junction had 7 bases not matched to a gene; V was cut back by 2 bases and J by 3 bases. Germline V gene data show CDR1 as SGHRS and CDR2 as YFSETQ. The length of the CDR3 is 16 residues. CDR3 sequence (DNA): TGCGCCAGCAGCTTAACGACAGGGTTACACACCGGGGAGCTGTTTTTT. Encoded protein: CASSLTTGLHTGELFF. Full variable domain (missing parts from reference TRBV5-1 and TRBJ2-2): KAGVTQTPRYLIKTRGQQVTLSCSPISGHRSVSWYQQTPGQGLQFLFEYFSETQRNKGNFPGRFSGRQFSNSRSEMNVSTLELGDSALYLCASSLTTGLHTGELFFGEGSRLTVL.

The chain uses TRBV18 and TRBJ2-1; unclear D gene. Germline assignment: CDR1 KGHSH and CDR2 LQKENI. The CDR3 runs 13 residues. Trimming took off 2 bases at V and 8 bases at J, with 10 bases between the two ends. DNA for the CDR3: TGTGCCAGCTCACCAGAAATCCTCGATGAGCAGTTCTTC. Its translation is CASSPEILDEQFF. The full variable domain, its missing parts supplied by reference TRBV18 and TRBJ2-1, is NAGVMQNPRHLVRRRGQEARLRCSPMKGHSHVYWYRQLPEEGLKFMVYLQKENIIDESGMPKERFSAEFPKEGPSILRIQQVVRGDSAAYFCASSPEILDEQFFGPGTRLTVL.

The rearrangement links TRBV19 to TRBJ1-2, with 7 bases identical to TRBD1. Trimming at V came to 1 base and at J to 1 base, leaving 3 bases not matched to a gene. CDR1 LNHDA and CDR2 SQIVND come from the germline V gene (reference sequence). This CDR3 has 15 residues. The CDR3 here is CASSIAGTVNYGYTF. CDR3 bases: TGTGCCAGTAGTATAGCCGGGACAGTTAACTATGGCTACACCTTC. The full variable domain, with the rest looked up from reference TRBV19 and TRBJ1-2, is DGGITQSPKYLFRKEGQNVTLSCEQNLNHDAMYWYRQDPGQGLRLIYYSQIVNDFQKGDIAEGYSVSREKKESFPLTVTSAQKNPTAFYLCASSIAGTVNYGYTFGSGTRLTVV.

The chain recombines TRBV6-5 with TRBJ1-1; 8 nucleotides match TRBD1. This CDR3 comprises 13 residues. The V segment lost 8 bases and the J segment 3 bases; nucleotides outside the gene matches: 5. Germline CDR1 MNHEY, CDR2 SVGAGI. Written as DNA, the CDR3 is TGTGCCAGCCTTGACAGGGGCGACACTGAAGCTTTCTTT. Encoded protein: CASLDRGDTEAFF.

The chain couples TRBV25-1 to TRBJ1-2; the D is unclear. Trimming removed 8 bases at V and 6 bases at J, with 7 bases between. The CDR3 is made up of 10 amino acids. Germline V CDR1 and CDR2: MGHDK, SYGVNS. CDR3 in amino acids: CASHSDGYTF. The CDR3 DNA sequence: TGTGCCAGCCACAGTGATGGCTACACCTTC.

V and J are TRBV4-1 and TRBJ1-1; the match to TRBD1 covers 9 bases. J gave up 1 base and V 1 base, and 10 bases lay outside the gene matches. This CDR3 contains 18 residues. Germline lookup yields CDR1 MGHRA and CDR2 YSYEKL. The CDR3 protein is CASSQVGQGTAWNTEAFF. The CDR3 DNA is TGCGCCAGCAGCCAAGTAGGACAGGGGACGGCGTGGAACACTGAAGCTTTCTTT.

This clone occurred once. CDR3: CASSLAGVADKYNEQFF. The DNA of the CDR3 is TGTGCCAGCAGCTTAGCGGGTGTGGCTGACAAATACAATGAGCAGTTCTTC. The chain carries TRBV13 and TRBJ2-1; D ambiguous. The CDR3 runs 17 residues. V lost 1 base to trimming and J lost 4 bases, with 17 bases between them. The germline V gene encodes CDR1 PRHDT and CDR2 FYEKMQ (reference sequence).

The chain recombines TRBV28 with TRBJ2-3, with 7 bases matching TRBD1. V lost 2 bases, J lost 0 bases, and 5 bases stayed unmatched. Germline CDR1 reads MDHEN; CDR2 reads SYDVKM. CDR3 length equals 16 residues. CDR3: CASSLGQATSTDTQYF. The DNA for the CDR3 is TGTGCCAGCAGTTTAGGACAGGCTACTAGCACAGATACGCAGTATTTT.

The chain has TRBV11-2 and TRBJ1-1, with D uncertain. The CDR3 runs 16 residues. CDR1 and CDR2 from the germline V gene are SGHAT and FQNNGV. The V gene lost 7 bases and the J gene lost 3 bases, with 21 bases spanning the gap. This CDR3 reads CASTPVRGGVDTEAFF. The CDR3, as DNA: TGTGCCAGCACCCCTGTGCGAGGCGGCGTGGACACTGAAGCTTTCTTT.

The chain couples TRBV6-1 to TRBJ1-5; D perhaps matches TRBD1 (5 bases). The V end lost 2 bases, the J end lost 2 bases, and 13 bases lay between the germline ends. Germline V CDR1 and CDR2: MNHNS, SASEGT. The CDR3 extends over 16 amino acids. In DNA, the CDR3 is TGTGCCAGCAGTGAAAGAAGGGGTGGTGGCAATCAGCCCCAGCATTTT. Its translation: CASSERRGGGNQPQHF.

The V and J genes are TRBV28 and TRBJ2-5; tentatively, D is TRBD1 (6 bases). Trimming stripped 6 bases from V and 4 bases from J, with 12 bases between. CDR1 and CDR2 from the germline V gene are MDHEN and SYDVKM. CDR3 size: 13 residues. The CDR3 DNA reads TGTGCCAGCAGGCAGGGGTCCGGAGAGACCCAGTACTTC. Translating gives CASRQGSGETQYF. Full variable domain (outside the CDR3, taken from reference TRBV28 and TRBJ2-5): DVKVTQSSRYLVKRTGEKVFLECVQDMDHENMFWYRQDPGLGLRLIYFSYDVKMKEKGDIPEGYSVSREKKERFSLILESASTNQTSMYLCASRQGSGETQYFGPGTRLLVL.

This chain uses TRBV10-3 with TRBJ2-7; tentative D call: TRBD2 (6 bases). CDR1 and CDR2 from the germline V gene are ENHRY and SYGVKD. The CDR3 is made up of 14 amino acids. V was trimmed by 3 bases and J by 1 base, leaving 10 bases between them. The CDR3 region is CAISDGGNSYEQYF. The CDR3 region has the DNA TGTGCCATCAGTGATGGGGGGAATTCCTACGAGCAGTACTTC.

This sequence joins TRBV9 and TRBJ2-3, with 8 bases that match TRBD1. Germline trimming cut 3 bases from V and 0 bases from J; bases unmatched to any gene: 3. Germline-derived CDR1 and CDR2 are SGDLS and YYNGEE. The CDR3 consists of 15 residues. CDR3 in amino acids: CASSARTGSTDTQYF. In DNA form, the CDR3 reads TGTGCCAGCAGCGCCCGGACAGGGAGCACAGATACGCAGTATTTT.

The chain recombines TRBV7-9 with TRBJ2-2, with D possibly matching TRBD1 (6 bases). The CDR3 sequence is 16 residues long. Between the trimmed V and J ends, which lost 7 bases and 5 bases, there was a span of 20 bases. Per the germline V gene, CDR1 is SEHNR and CDR2 is FQNEAQ (reference sequence). The CDR3 DNA is TGTGCCAGCACCCTTAGCCAGGGGTCTAGGACCGGGGAGCTGTTTTTT. Its protein is CASTLSQGSRTGELFF.

CDR3 DNA sequence: TGTGCCAGCAGCCCTAACCCCGGCGGGAACACTGAAGCTTTCTTT. Its translation is CASSPNPGGNTEAFF. The gene calls are TRBV7-9 and TRBJ1-1; no definite D call. The CDR3 contains 15 residues. V lost 5 bases, J lost 1 base, and 14 bases lay in between. Germline-derived CDR1 and CDR2 are SEHNR and FQNEAQ (reference sequence).

The chain links TRBV7-8 to TRBJ1-1; TRBD1 matches 11 bases. V dropped 5 bases and J dropped 0; count of bases not matched to a gene: 8. This CDR3 comprises 17 residues. CDR1 is SGHVS and CDR2 is FQNEAQ in the germline V gene. The CDR3 here is CASSAGTGGRMNTEAFF. DNA for the CDR3: TGTGCCAGCAGCGCCGGGACAGGGGGTCGGATGAACACTGAAGCTTTCTTT.

The CDR3 sequence: CASSQEVLNRGYGYTF. CDR3 nucleotides: TGTGCCAGCAGCCAAGAAGTTCTGAACAGGGGCTATGGCTACACCTTC. The gene calls are TRBV4-2 and TRBJ1-2; TRBD1 aligns across 7 bases. V dropped 0 bases and J dropped 4; count of bases not matched to a gene: 8. This CDR3 is built from 16 residues. Looked up from germline, CDR1 is LGHNA and CDR2 is YNFKEQ.

This clone was detected a few times. For the CDR3, the DNA is TGTGCCAGCAGTTTATTCGGGACCCAGTACTTC. Translating it yields CASSLFGTQYF. The rearrangement links TRBV27 to TRBJ2-5; D gene uncertain. Germline loops: CDR1 MNHEY, CDR2 SMNVEV (reference sequence). The V and J ends lost 1 base and 7 bases respectively, with 4 bases between them. CDR3 length equals 11 residues.

The genes are TRBV6-6 and TRBJ2-7; D ambiguous. Trimming removed 8 bases from V and 3 bases from J, with 17 bases in between. Germline CDR1 reads MNHNY; CDR2 reads SVGAGI (reference sequence). The length of the CDR3 is 14 residues. CDR3 residues: CASAEPGLSYEQYF. CDR3 in DNA: TGTGCCAGCGCAGAACCAGGCCTCAGCTACGAGCAGTACTTC.

This chain links TRBV5-1 with TRBJ2-1; TRBD2 might be the D (6 bases). Germline V gene sequence: CDR1 SGHRS, CDR2 YFSETQ. V gave up 4 bases and J gave up 4 bases, with 18 bases separating them. There are 16 residues in the CDR3. The CDR3 DNA is TGCGCCAGCAGCCCGGAGGACGGGGGTCGATACAATGAGCAGTTCTTC. It specifies CASSPEDGGRYNEQFF. Full variable domain (remainder filled in from reference TRBV5-1 and TRBJ2-1): KAGVTQTPRYLIKTRGQQVTLSCSPISGHRSVSWYQQTPGQGLQFLFEYFSETQRNKGNFPGRFSGRQFSNSRSEMNVSTLELGDSALYLCASSPEDGGRYNEQFFGPGTRLTVL.

The rearrangement links TRBV29-1 to TRBJ2-2; the match to TRBD2 covers 8 bases. The CDR3 totals 14 residues. Germline V gene lookup returns CDR1 SQVTM and CDR2 ANQGSEA. V was pared by 5 bases and J by 1 base, with 3 bases of the junction left unmatched. CDR3 bases: TGCAGCGTTTTGGGACTAGGGAACACCGGGGAGCTGTTTTTT. The encoded protein is CSVLGLGNTGELFF.

This rearrangement joins TRBV9 to TRBJ2-1; 8 bases are a match to TRBD2. Looked up from germline, CDR1 is SGDLS and CDR2 is YYNGEE. The CDR3 extends over 14 amino acids. The V and J ends lost 4 bases and 7 bases, in that order; junction bases with no gene match: 7. DNA of the CDR3: TGTGCCAGCAGCAAGAGCGGGAGTCCGAATGAGCAGTTCTTC. Amino acids: CASSKSGSPNEQFF.

The J gene is TRBJ1-1, the V gene TRBV27, with TRBD1 matching 7 bases. V was clipped by 8 bases and J by 4 bases; unmatched bases: 13. The CDR3 totals 15 residues. CDR1 MNHEY and CDR2 SMNVEV come from the germline V gene (reference sequence). Here the CDR3 reads CASQPTGSGFTEAFF. CDR3 sequence (DNA): TGTGCCAGCCAACCGACAGGGTCGGGATTCACTGAAGCTTTCTTT.

V usage is TRBV15 and J usage is TRBJ1-5; D is perhaps TRBD1 (5 bases). The germline V and J ends were trimmed by 0 bases and 4 bases, with 16 bases remaining between them. This CDR3 comprises 17 residues. Germline V gives CDR1 LNHNV, CDR2 YYDKDF (reference sequence). The CDR3 region is CATSREVVRATNQPQHF. The CDR3 region has the DNA TGTGCCACCAGCAGAGAGGTCGTCAGGGCAACAAATCAGCCCCAGCATTTT.